This is a list of T cell receptor beta chains from one sample in a study of CD8 T cells in ankylosing spondylitis. Each CDR3 protein is one row after TCRdb ran MiXCR on the 5' RACE reads. The data hold fewer than 550,000 distinct CDR3 sequences, with approximately 5% observed a single time. Source material: blood, either unsorted or a sorted T cell fraction (not recorded which). These receptors were obtained from a male donor with ankylosing spondylitis. The CDR3 runs from the conserved cysteine through the conserved F or W. The D gene is left open where the match is weak. Rows give clone size only sometimes, using once, few, many, or a class for an expanded clone.

cdr3_length j_call clone_size d_call v_call cdr3_aa cdr3_nt
13 TRBJ1-2 many TRBD1 TRBV20-1 CSANRGRSDGYTF TGCAGTGCCAACAGGGGGAGGTCGGATGGCTACACCTTC
16 TRBJ2-1 many TRBD2 TRBV12-3/TRBV12-4 CASSLTSGGRYNEQFF TGTGCCAGCAGTTTAACTAGCGGGGGGAGGTACAATGAGCAGTTCTTC
14 TRBJ1-1 - - TRBV28 CASSPAQGSTEAFF TGTGCCAGCAGCCCCGCCCAGGGGAGCACTGAAGCTTTCTTT
14 TRBJ2-3 few - TRBV3-1 CASSRGVYTDTQYF TGTGCCAGCAGCCGCGGGGTTTATACAGATACGCAGTATTTT
19 TRBJ2-7 many TRBD2 TRBV4-2 CASSRDLGAGVQWPYEQYF TGTGCCAGCAGCCGGGACCTTGGTGCGGGGGTACAATGGCCCTACGAGCAGTACTTC
16 TRBJ1-3 - - TRBV6-5 CASSYSVSYSGNTIYF TGTGCCAGCAGTTACTCGGTGTCTTACTCTGGAAACACCATATATTTT
15 TRBJ2-2 - TRBD1 TRBV12-3/TRBV12-4 CASSLGQGVLGELFF TGTGCCAGCAGTTTAGGACAGGGGGTCCTCGGGGAGCTGTTTTTT
15 TRBJ2-1 many TRBD1 TRBV20-1 CSARFATGVHNEQFF TGCAGTGCTAGGTTTGCGACAGGGGTACACAATGAGCAGTTCTTC
14 TRBJ2-2 - TRBD1 TRBV7-6 CASSPQGALGELFF TGTGCCAGCAGCCCTCAGGGGGCGCTCGGGGAGCTGTTTTTT
14 TRBJ1-1 many - TRBV20-1 CSARDRQAYTEAFF TGCAGTGCTAGAGACAGGCAGGCGTACACTGAAGCTTTCTTT
18 TRBJ2-3 many - TRBV5-5 CASSRRTSTRGATDTQYF TGTGCCAGCAGCAGGCGGACGAGCACTCGAGGGGCCACAGATACGCAGTATTTT
17 TRBJ2-7 many - TRBV5-1 CASSLRQPPQTTYEQYF TGCGCCAGCAGCCTGCGACAGCCTCCTCAAACTACCTACGAGCAGTACTTC